One and the same sample provided the 10 T cell receptor beta chains below, sequenced in a study of blood T cell repertoires in COVID-19. Profiled with immunoSEQ multiplex PCR; TCRdb holds only in-frame clones, not every one. The data contain 300,000 to 400,000 clones, more than 70% of them singletons. The sample comprised peripheral blood. The receptor set was obtained from a woman between 70 and 85 years old with COVID-19, enrolled during active disease.

The chain carries TRBV7-2 and TRBJ2-7; no firm D call. The CDR3 is made up of 13 amino acids. Germline CDR1 and CDR2: SGHTA and FQGNSA. V gave up 2 bases and J gave up 2 bases, with 7 bases separating them. This chain's CDR3 is CASSLWAAYEQYF. CDR3 sequence (DNA): TGTGCCAGCAGCTTATGGGCCGCCTACGAGCAGTACTTC.

The count of this clone is one. The rearrangement joins TRBV18 to TRBJ2-6, with TRBD2 as a possible D gene (5 bases). The germline V gene encodes CDR1 KGHSH and CDR2 LQKENI. V was trimmed by 6 bases and J by 2 bases, leaving 11 bases between them. The CDR3 is made up of 15 amino acids. The CDR3 spells CASSLGGPGANVLTF. The DNA for the CDR3 is TGTGCCAGCTCCCTTGGCGGGCCTGGGGCCAACGTCCTGACTTTC.

V usage is TRBV6-6 and J usage is TRBJ1-4; 11 bases line up with TRBD1. Trimming at V came to 6 bases and at J to 7 bases, leaving 4 bases not matched to a gene. The CDR3 has 14 residues. Germline CDR1 is MNHNY and CDR2 is SVGAGI (reference sequence). The CDR3 DNA is TGTGCCAGCAGGCCGGGACAGGGGGGTGAAAAACTGTTTTTT. This codes for CASRPGQGGEKLFF.

This chain joins TRBV19 and TRBJ1-4, with no clear D. V lost 3 bases to trimming and J lost 5 bases, with 10 bases between them. This CDR3 region has 14 residues. Germline CDR1 reads LNHDA; CDR2 reads SQIVND (reference sequence). The CDR3 DNA follows: TGTGCCAGTAGTATCGAGGGCTGGAATGAAAAACTGTTTTTT. It encodes CASSIEGWNEKLFF.

The V call is TRBV7-9, the J call TRBJ2-7, with TRBD2 matching 7 bases. V lost 1 base and J lost 3; bases outside the gene matches: 12. The germline V gene encodes CDR1 SEHNR and CDR2 FQNEAQ (reference sequence). This CDR3 is 17 amino acids long. The CDR3 loop is CASSLGTGTMKHYEQYF. Written as DNA, the CDR3 is TGTGCCAGCAGCTTAGGTACCGGGACTATGAAGCACTACGAGCAGTACTTC. Based on the CDR3 plus reference TRBV7-9 and TRBJ2-7, the full variable domain is DTGVSQNPRHKITKRGQNVTFRCDPISEHNRLYWYRQTLGQGPEFLTYFQNEAQLEKSRLLSDRFSAERPKGSFSTLEIQRTEQGDSAMYLCASSLGTGTMKHYEQYFGPGTRLTVT.

The chain carries TRBV19 and TRBJ1-2, with 7 bases aligning to TRBD1. V was clipped by 6 bases and J by 8 bases; unmatched bases: 9. Germline assignment: CDR1 LNHDA and CDR2 SQIVND (reference sequence). The CDR3 covers 13 residues. This chain's CDR3 is CASRLQGREGYTF. The CDR3 DNA reads as TGTGCCAGTAGGTTACAGGGGAGAGAGGGCTACACCTTC. The full variable domain, rest sourced from reference TRBV19 and TRBJ1-2, is DGGITQSPKYLFRKEGQNVTLSCEQNLNHDAMYWYRQDPGQGLRLIYYSQIVNDFQKGDIAEGYSVSREKKESFPLTVTSAQKNPTAFYLCASRLQGREGYTFGSGTRLTVV.

This chain uses TRBV5-6 with TRBJ1-3; 10 bases match TRBD1. The CDR3 covers 16 residues. Germline values: CDR1 SGHDT, CDR2 YYEEEE. J lost 3 bases, V lost 3 bases, and 6 bases had no gene match. The CDR3 loop reads CASSWGTGAIGNTIYF. The CDR3, as DNA: TGTGCCAGCAGCTGGGGGACAGGGGCAATTGGAAACACCATATATTTT.

This clone was recorded once. V and J are TRBV30 and TRBJ2-3, with 9 bases matching TRBD2. This CDR3 spans 14 amino acids. CDR1 GTSNPN and CDR2 SVGIG come from the germline V gene (reference sequence). The J segment lost 5 bases and the V segment lost 2 bases, leaving 5 bases of the junction unmatched. The DNA for the CDR3 is TGTGCCTGGAGTCGTAGCGGGGGAATAGATACGCAGTATTTT. Translation: CAWSRSGGIDTQYF.

This chain joins TRBV6-2 or TRBV6-3 and TRBJ1-2; weak D call: TRBD1 (6 bases). This CDR3 contains 16 residues. V was cut by 0 bases and J by 4 bases, with 15 bases left in between. The germline V gene has CDR1 MNHEY and CDR2 SVGEGT. DNA of the CDR3: TGTGCCAGCAGTTACTCGCCACCTCGGACAGTCTATGGCTACACCTTC. Translation: CASSYSPPRTVYGYTF.

This clone was observed a single time. J is TRBJ2-1 and V is TRBV12-5, with TRBD2 identical over 12 bases. V was clipped by 5 bases and J by 10 bases; unmatched bases: 6. The germline gives CDR1 LGHNT, CDR2 FRNRAP. The CDR3 runs 14 residues. The CDR3 protein is CASGPSGGDREQFF. DNA of the CDR3: TGTGCTAGTGGTCCTAGCGGGGGGGACCGGGAGCAGTTCTTC.